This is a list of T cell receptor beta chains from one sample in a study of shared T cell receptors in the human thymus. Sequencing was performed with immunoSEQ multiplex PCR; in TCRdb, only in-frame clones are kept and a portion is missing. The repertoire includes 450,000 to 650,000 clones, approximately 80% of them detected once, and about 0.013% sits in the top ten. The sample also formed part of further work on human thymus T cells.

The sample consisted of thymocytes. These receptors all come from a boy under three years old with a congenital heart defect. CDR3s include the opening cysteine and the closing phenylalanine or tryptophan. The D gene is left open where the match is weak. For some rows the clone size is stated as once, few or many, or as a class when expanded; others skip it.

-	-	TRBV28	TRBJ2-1	TGTGCCAGCAGTTTATCACCCGAACCAACTAGTTCCTCCTACAATGAGCAGTTCTTC	CASSLSPEPTSSSYNEQFF
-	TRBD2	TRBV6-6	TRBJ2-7	TGTGCCAGCAGTTACCAGGGACTAGCGGGAGTGGGCGAGCAGTACTTC	CASSYQGLAGVGEQYF
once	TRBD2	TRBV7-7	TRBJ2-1	TGTGCCAGCAGCTTAAAGCGGGAGGACTACAATGAGCAGTTCTTC	CASSLKREDYNEQFF
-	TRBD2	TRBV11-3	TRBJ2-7	TGTGCCAGCAGCTTAGGACTAGCGGGAAGGGACGAGCAGTACTTC	CASSLGLAGRDEQYF
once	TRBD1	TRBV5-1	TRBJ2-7	TGCGCCAGCAACTTGAAAGACAGGGCCCACGAGCAGTACTTC	CASNLKDRAHEQYF
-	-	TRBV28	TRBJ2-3	TGTGCCAGCAGTCCCTGGACTGAATACACAGATACGCAGTATTTT	CASSPWTEYTDTQYF
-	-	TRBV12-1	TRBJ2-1	-	CASSFGRGTEGEQFF
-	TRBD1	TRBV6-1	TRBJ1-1	TGTGCCAGCAGTAGACAGGGTAACACTGAAGCTTTCTTT	CASSRQGNTEAFF
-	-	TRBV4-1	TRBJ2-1	TGCGCCAGCAGCCAAGACCGGGAGAGTCTGGAGCAGTTCTTC	CASSQDRESLEQFF
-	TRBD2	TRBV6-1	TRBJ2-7	TGTGCCAGCAGTGAAGCGCTTCTCGGGGGGTCCTACGAGCAGTACTTC	CASSEALLGGSYEQYF
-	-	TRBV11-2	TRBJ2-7	TGTGCCAGCAGCTTAGATCGGTCGGGGGTTAGGGGGCTCCTTTACGAGCAGTACTTC	CASSLDRSGVRGLLYEQYF
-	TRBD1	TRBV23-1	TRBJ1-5	TGCGCCAGCAGCCCGACAGGGGGCGAAGTCCATAGCAATCAGCCCCAGCATTTT	CASSPTGGEVHSNQPQHF
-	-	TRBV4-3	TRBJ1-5	TGCGCCAGCAGCCAAGATCTTACGACGAGGGAGGGGAATCAGCCCCAGCATTTT	CASSQDLTTREGNQPQHF
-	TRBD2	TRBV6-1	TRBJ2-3	TGTGCCACCGACACCAATAGCGGGAGTCGGGATACGCAGTATTTT	CATDTNSGSRDTQYF
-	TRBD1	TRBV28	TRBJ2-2	TGTGCCAGCAGTCTCGGGACAGGGTATGGGGAGCTGTTTTTT	CASSLGTGYGELFF
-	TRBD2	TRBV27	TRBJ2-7	TGTGCCAGCAGTTTATACCGACTAGCGGGAATCGACGAGCAGTACTTC	CASSLYRLAGIDEQYF
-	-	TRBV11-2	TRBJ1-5	TGTGCCAGCAGCTTCGGAGTGGGTAGCAATCAGCCCCAGCATTTT	CASSFGVGSNQPQHF
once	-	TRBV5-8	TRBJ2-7	TGTGCCAGCAGCTTAGAAGAGGCACCGTACGAGCAGTACTTC	CASSLEEAPYEQYF
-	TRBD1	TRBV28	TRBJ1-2	TGTGCCAGGACAGGGGGCGCGCTATGCTACACCTTC	CARTGGALCYTF
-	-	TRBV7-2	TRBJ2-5	TGTGCCAGCAGCCAGCGGCCTGGGGTGGAGACCCAGTACTTC	CASSQRPGVETQYF
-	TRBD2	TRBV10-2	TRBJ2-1	TGCGCCAGCCGCGGGGCTAGCGGTTCCTACAATGAGCAGTTCTTC	CASRGASGSYNEQFF
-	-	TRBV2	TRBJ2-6	TGTGCCAGCACCAACCCCCCTAGATCTGGGGCCAACGTCCTGACTTTC	CASTNPPRSGANVLTF
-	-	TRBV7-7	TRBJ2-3	TGTGCTAGCAGCTTAGCCGTTAATGATGAAAGCGCGCGGGCAGATACGCAGTATTTT	CASSLAVNDESARADTQYF
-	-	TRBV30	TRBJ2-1	TGTGCCTGGAGGCCGGACTCATACAATGAGCAGTTCTTC	CAWRPDSYNEQFF
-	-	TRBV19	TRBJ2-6	TGTGCCAGTAGTATAGCCCCACCCGGGATCTCGGGGGCCAACGTCCTGACTTTC	CASSIAPPGISGANVLTF